This is a list of T cell receptor beta chains from one sample in a study of blood T cell repertoires in COVID-19. The method was immunoSEQ multiplex PCR; TCRdb's version includes in-frame clones alone and lacks a portion of them. The sample holds hundreds of thousands of clones, 80% to 90% seen once. The sequencing input was peripheral blood. Receptors originate from a woman between 50 and 59 years old with COVID-19, enrolled during active disease. Each CDR3 is given with its conserved first and last residue. The D gene is left open where the match is weak. Clone size is given for some rows only: seen once, a few or many times, or a class if the clone is expanded.

CDR3: CASSAGTGGNYGYTF
DNA: TGTGCCAGCAGTGCTGGGACAGGGGGTAACTATGGCTACACCTTC
D: TRBD1
V: TRBV2
size: NA
J: TRBJ1-2

CDR3: CSVKTSGSLYEQYF
DNA: TGCAGCGTGAAAACTAGCGGGAGTTTGTACGAGCAGTACTTC
D: TRBD2
V: TRBV29-1
size: NA
J: TRBJ2-7

CDR3: CSVVADRLNTEAFF
DNA: TGCAGCGTTGTTGCGGACAGATTGAACACTGAAGCTTTCTTT
D: NA
V: TRBV29-1
size: NA
J: TRBJ1-1

CDR3: CASSDRGGGNTEAFF
DNA: TGTGCCAGCAGTGATAGAGGCGGAGGGAACACTGAAGCTTTCTTT
D: NA
V: TRBV6-4
size: NA
J: TRBJ1-1

CDR3: CASRQVPGGEGPVEQYF
DNA: TGTGCCAGCAGACAAGTCCCCGGGGGAGAGGGCCCAGTCGAGCAGTACTTC
D: NA
V: TRBV21-1
size: NA
J: TRBJ2-7

CDR3: CASSRGGRVDNEQFF
DNA: TGTGCCAGCAGCCGAGGCGGGAGGGTCGACAATGAGCAGTTCTTC
D: TRBD2
V: TRBV6-5
size: NA
J: TRBJ2-1

CDR3: CASSDYPITGEFSYEQYF
DNA: TGTGCCAGCAGTGATTATCCCATTACAGGGGAATTCAGCTACGAGCAGTACTTC
D: TRBD1
V: TRBV2
size: NA
J: TRBJ2-7

CDR3: CASSLGAGTNEKLFF
DNA: TGTGCCAGCAGTTTAGGGGCAGGAACTAATGAAAAACTGTTTTTT
D: NA
V: TRBV27
size: NA
J: TRBJ1-4

CDR3: CASSHGTSGPDTQYF
DNA: TGTGCCAGCAGCCATGGGACTAGCGGGCCAGATACGCAGTATTTT
D: TRBD2
V: TRBV27
size: NA
J: TRBJ2-3

CDR3: CARSSGTGSGYEQYF
DNA: TGTGCCAGAAGCTCCGGGACGGGAAGCGGGTACGAGCAGTACTTC
D: NA
V: TRBV5-3
size: NA
J: TRBJ2-7

CDR3: CASSSGGGSYNEQFF
DNA: TGTGCCAGCAGCTCGGGGGGGGGCTCCTACAATGAGCAGTTCTTC
D: TRBD2
V: TRBV5-4
size: NA
J: TRBJ2-1

CDR3: CASSQAGDRAGTEAFF
DNA: TGTGCCAGCAGCCAGGCCGGGGACAGGGCGGGCACTGAAGCTTTCTTT
D: TRBD1
V: TRBV4-2
size: NA
J: TRBJ1-1

CDR3: CASSFVLAEPQETQYF
DNA: TGTGCCAGCAGCTTTGTCCTAGCGGAGCCGCAAGAGACCCAGTACTTC
D: TRBD2
V: TRBV7-9
size: NA
J: TRBJ2-5

CDR3: CASSVGGTRAGELFF
DNA: TGTGCCAGCAGCGTAGGTGGGACAAGGGCCGGGGAGCTGTTTTTT
D: NA
V: TRBV9
size: NA
J: TRBJ2-2

CDR3: CASSLFGGTRSFYEQYF
DNA: TGTGCCAGCAGCCTCTTTGGGGGGACCCGATCGTTCTACGAGCAGTACTTC
D: NA
V: TRBV7-6
size: NA
J: TRBJ2-7

CDR3: CATLLGGLDYGYTF
DNA: TGTGCCACATTATTAGGGGGTCTTGACTATGGCTACACCTTC
D: NA
V: TRBV24-1
size: NA
J: TRBJ1-2

CDR3: CASSLFFLGLAERRDTQYF
DNA: TGTGCCAGCAGTTTATTTTTCCTAGGGCTAGCGGAGAGAAGAGATACGCAGTATTTT
D: TRBD2
V: TRBV27
size: NA
J: TRBJ2-3

CDR3: CASSLDGLEYNEQFF
DNA: TGTGCCAGCAGCTTAGATGGACTAGAATACAATGAGCAGTTCTTC
D: TRBD2
V: TRBV7-9
size: NA
J: TRBJ2-1

CDR3: CASSLSQGTTEAFF
DNA: TGCGCCAGCAGCCTAAGTCAGGGAACCACTGAAGCTTTCTTT
D: NA
V: TRBV5-1
size: NA
J: TRBJ1-1

CDR3: CASSMGTSGKPYEQYF
DNA: TGTGCCAGCAGCATGGGGACTAGCGGGAAACCCTACGAGCAGTACTTC
D: TRBD2
V: TRBV7-9
size: once
J: TRBJ2-7

CDR3: CASSITSGNYEQYF
DNA: TGTGCCAGTAGTATAACTAGCGGAAACTACGAGCAGTACTTC
D: TRBD2
V: TRBV19
size: NA
J: TRBJ2-7

CDR3: CSVERGTDTQYF
DNA: TGCAGCGTTGAGCGGGGTACAGATACGCAGTATTTT
D: NA
V: TRBV29-1
size: NA
J: TRBJ2-3

CDR3: CASSLEGGGETQYF
DNA: TGCGCCAGCAGCTTGGAAGGGGGCGGGGAGACCCAGTACTTC
D: TRBD1
V: TRBV5-1
size: NA
J: TRBJ2-5

CDR3: CASSQDQGVGYGYTF
DNA: TGCGCCAGCAGCCAAGATCAGGGGGTCGGCTATGGCTACACCTTC
D: TRBD1
V: TRBV4-3
size: NA
J: TRBJ1-2

CDR3: CASSQVSSGSTDTQYF
DNA: TGTGCCAGCAGCCAAGTATCTAGCGGAAGCACAGATACGCAGTATTTT
D: TRBD2
V: TRBV4-2
size: once
J: TRBJ2-3